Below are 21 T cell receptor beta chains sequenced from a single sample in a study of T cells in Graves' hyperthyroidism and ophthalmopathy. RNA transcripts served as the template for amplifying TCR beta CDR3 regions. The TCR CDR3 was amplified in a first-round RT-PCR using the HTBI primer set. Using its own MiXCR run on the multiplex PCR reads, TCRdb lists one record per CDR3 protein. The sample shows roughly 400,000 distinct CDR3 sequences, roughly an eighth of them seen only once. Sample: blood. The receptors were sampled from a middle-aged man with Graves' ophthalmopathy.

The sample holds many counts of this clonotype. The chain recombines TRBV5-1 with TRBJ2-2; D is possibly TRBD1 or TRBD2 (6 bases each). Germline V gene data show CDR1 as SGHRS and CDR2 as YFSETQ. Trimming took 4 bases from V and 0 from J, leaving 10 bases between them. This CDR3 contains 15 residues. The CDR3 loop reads CASSAGHANTGELFF. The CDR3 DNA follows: TGCGCCAGCAGCGCGGGACACGCGAACACCGGGGAGCTGTTTTTT.

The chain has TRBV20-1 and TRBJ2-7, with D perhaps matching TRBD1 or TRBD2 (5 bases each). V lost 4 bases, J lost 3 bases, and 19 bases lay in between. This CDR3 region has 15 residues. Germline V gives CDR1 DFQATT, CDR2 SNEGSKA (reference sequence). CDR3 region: CSANGATTHLYEQYF. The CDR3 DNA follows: TGCAGTGCTAACGGGGCCACAACCCACCTCTACGAGCAGTACTTC.

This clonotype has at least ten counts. The CDR3 region is CASSFATSVNTEAFF. The CDR3 DNA reads as TGTGCCAGCAGTTTTGCGACTTCCGTGAACACTGAAGCTTTCTTT. The chain employs TRBV12-3 or TRBV12-4 and TRBJ1-1; D not resolved. V gave up 3 bases and J gave up 0 bases, with 11 bases separating them. There are 15 residues in the CDR3.

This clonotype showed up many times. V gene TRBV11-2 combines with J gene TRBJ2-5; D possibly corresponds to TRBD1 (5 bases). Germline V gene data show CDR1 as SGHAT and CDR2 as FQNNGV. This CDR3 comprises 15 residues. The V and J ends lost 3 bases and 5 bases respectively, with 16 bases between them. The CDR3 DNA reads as TGTGCCAGCAGCTTGGGGCAGGGTGGATTGGAGACCCAGTACTTC. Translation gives CASSLGQGGLETQYF. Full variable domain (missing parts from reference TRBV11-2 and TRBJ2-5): EAGVAQSPRYKIIEKRQSVAFWCNPISGHATLYWYQQILGQGPKLLIQFQNNGVVDDSQLPKDRFSAERLKGVDSTLKIQPAKLEDSAVYLCASSLGQGGLETQYFGPGTRLLVL.

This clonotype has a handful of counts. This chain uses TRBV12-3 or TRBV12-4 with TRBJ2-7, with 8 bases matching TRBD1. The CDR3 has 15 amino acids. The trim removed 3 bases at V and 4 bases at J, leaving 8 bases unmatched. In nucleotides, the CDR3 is TGTGCCAGCAGTTTCGGAAGGACAGGGCGGTACGAGCAGTACTTC. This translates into CASSFGRTGRYEQYF.

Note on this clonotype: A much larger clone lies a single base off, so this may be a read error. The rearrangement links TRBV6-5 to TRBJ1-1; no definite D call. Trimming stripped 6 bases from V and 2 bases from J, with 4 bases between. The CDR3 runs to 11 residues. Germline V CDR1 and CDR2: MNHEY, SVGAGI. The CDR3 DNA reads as TGTGCCAGCAGATATAACACTGAAGCTTTCTTT. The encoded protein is CASRYNTEAFF.

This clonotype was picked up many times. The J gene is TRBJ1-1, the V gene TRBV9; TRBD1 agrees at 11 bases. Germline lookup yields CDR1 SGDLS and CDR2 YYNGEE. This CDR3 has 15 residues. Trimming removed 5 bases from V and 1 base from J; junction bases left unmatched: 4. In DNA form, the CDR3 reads TGTGCCAGCAGGAAGGGACAGGGGGAGAACACTGAAGCTTTCTTT. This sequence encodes CASRKGQGENTEAFF.

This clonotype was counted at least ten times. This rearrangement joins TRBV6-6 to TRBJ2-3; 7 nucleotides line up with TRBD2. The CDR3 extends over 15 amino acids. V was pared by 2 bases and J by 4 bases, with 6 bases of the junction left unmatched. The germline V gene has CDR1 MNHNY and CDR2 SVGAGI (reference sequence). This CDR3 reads CASSYPTGGSDTQYF. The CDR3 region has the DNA TGTGCCAGCAGTTACCCGACGGGGGGTTCAGATACGCAGTATTTT.

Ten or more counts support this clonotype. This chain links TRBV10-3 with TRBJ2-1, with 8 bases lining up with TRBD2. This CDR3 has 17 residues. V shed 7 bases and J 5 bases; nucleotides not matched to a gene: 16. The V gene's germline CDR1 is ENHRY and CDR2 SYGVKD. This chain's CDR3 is CAIKSGDRREEHNEQFF. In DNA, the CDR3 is TGTGCCATCAAAAGTGGGGATAGGCGGGAGGAGCACAATGAGCAGTTCTTC.

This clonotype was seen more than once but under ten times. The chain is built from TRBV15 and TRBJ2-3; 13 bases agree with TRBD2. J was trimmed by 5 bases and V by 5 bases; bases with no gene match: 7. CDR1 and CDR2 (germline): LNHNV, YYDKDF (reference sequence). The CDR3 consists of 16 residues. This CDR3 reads CATSSGTSGKLDTQYF. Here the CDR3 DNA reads TGTGCCACCAGCTCCGGGACTAGCGGGAAACTAGATACGCAGTATTTT.

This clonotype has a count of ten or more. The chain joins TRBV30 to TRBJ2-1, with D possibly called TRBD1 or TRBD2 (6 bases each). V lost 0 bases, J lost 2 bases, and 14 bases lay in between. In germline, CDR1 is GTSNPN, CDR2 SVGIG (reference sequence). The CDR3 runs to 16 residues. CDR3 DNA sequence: TGTGCCTGGAGTGTACCCGGGGGCCTCACCTACAATGAGCAGTTCTTC. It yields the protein CAWSVPGGLTYNEQFF.

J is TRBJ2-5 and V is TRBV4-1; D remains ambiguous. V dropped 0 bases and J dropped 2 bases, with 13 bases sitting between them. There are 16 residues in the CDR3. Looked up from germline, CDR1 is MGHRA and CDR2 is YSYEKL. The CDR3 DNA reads TGCGCCAGCAGCCAAGAGGGATCTGGGCTACAAGAGACCCAGTACTTC. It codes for CASSQEGSGLQETQYF.

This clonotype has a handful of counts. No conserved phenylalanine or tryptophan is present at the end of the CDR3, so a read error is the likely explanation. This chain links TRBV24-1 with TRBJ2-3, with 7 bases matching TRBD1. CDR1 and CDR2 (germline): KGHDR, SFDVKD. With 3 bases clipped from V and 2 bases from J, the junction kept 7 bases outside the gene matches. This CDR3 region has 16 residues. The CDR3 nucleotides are TGTGCCACCAGTGATGCACAGGGGCGAGACACAGATACGCAGTATCTT. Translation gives CATSDAQGRDTDTQYL.

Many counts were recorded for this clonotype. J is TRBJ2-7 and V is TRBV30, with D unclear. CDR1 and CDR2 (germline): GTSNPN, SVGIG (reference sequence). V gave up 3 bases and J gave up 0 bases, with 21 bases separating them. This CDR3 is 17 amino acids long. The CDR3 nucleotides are TGTGCCTGGAGCCCTTGGGTCGGCAGCCCTGCCTCCTACGAGCAGTACTTC. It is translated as CAWSPWVGSPASYEQYF.

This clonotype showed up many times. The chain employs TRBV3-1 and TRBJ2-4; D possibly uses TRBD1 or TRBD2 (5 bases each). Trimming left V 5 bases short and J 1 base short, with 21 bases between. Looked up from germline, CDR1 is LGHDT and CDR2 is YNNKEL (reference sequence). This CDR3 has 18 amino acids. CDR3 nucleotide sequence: TGTGCCAGCAGCTCCAGCCTGGGACGGAACCAGGCCAAAAACATTCAGTACTTC. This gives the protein CASSSSLGRNQAKNIQYF.

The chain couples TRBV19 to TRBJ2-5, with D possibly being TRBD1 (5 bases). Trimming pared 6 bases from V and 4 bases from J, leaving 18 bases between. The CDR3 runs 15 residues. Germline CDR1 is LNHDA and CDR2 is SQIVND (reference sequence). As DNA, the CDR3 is TGTGCCAGTAGCGGTGGGGCTACCTGGGGAGAGACCCAGTACTTC. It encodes CASSGGATWGETQYF.

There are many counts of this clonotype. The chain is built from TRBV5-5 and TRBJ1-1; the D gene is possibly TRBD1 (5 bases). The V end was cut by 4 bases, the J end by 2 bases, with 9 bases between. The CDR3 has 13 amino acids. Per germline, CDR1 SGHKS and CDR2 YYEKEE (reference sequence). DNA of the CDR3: TGTGCCAGCAGCCGTACAGGAAACACTGAAGCTTTCTTT. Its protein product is CASSRTGNTEAFF. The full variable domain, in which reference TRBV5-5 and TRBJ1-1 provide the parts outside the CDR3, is DAGVTQSPTHLIKTRGQQVTLRCSPISGHKSVSWYQQVLGQGPQFIFQYYEKEERGRGNFPDRFSARQFPNYSSELNVNALLLGDSALYLCASSRTGNTEAFFGQGTRLTVV.

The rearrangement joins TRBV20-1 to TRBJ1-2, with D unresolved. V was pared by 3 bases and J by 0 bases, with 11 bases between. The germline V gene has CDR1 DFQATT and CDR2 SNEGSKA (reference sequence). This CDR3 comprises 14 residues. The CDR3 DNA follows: TGCAGTGCTAGTCGACCCCCGGCTAACTATGGCTACACCTTC. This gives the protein CSASRPPANYGYTF.

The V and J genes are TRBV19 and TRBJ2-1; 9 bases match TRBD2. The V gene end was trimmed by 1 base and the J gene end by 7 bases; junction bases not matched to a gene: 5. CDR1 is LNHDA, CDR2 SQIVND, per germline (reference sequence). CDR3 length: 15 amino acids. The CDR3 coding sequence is TGTGCCAGTAGTATAGGTAGCGGGAGTGCTAATGAGCAGTTCTTC. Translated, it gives CASSIGSGSANEQFF.

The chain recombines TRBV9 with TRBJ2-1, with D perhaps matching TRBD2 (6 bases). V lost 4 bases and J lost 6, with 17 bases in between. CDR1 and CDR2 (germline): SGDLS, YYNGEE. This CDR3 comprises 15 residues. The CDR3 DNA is TGTGCCAGCAGCCCCCGCGGGGCCTCGGGCAATGAGCAGTTCTTC. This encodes CASSPRGASGNEQFF.

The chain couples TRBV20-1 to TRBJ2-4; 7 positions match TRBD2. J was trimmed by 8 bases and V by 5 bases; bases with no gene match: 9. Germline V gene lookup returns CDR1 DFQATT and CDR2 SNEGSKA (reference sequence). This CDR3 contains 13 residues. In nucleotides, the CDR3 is TGCAGTGCTTCTGGGGCAGGGAGGGACATTCAGTACTTC. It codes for CSASGAGRDIQYF.